This TCR beta chain originates from a study of blood T cell repertoires in COVID-19. Overall study: T cells, B-cell-depleted T cells, or PBMCs supplied cDNA or gDNA.

All enrollees were roughly 18 to 100 years old and from 20 to 30 US areas. Germline V gene sequence: CDR1 MNHEY, CDR2 SMNVEV (reference sequence). Trimming shortened V by 8 bases and J by 2 bases, and 12 bases separated the two germline ends. The length of the CDR3 is 13 residues. Sequencing was performed with immunoSEQ multiplex PCR; in TCRdb, only in-frame clones are kept and a portion is missing. The data hold about 350,000 clones, with approximately 89% observed a single time. This chain connects TRBV27 to TRBJ1-2, with D uncertain. Sequencing was done on a sample of PBMCs or T cells enriched from blood (not recorded which). This receptor was taken from a woman aged 25-40 years who had recovered from COVID-19. This chain's CDR3 is CASGPNKNYGYTF. The CDR3, as DNA: TGTGCCAGCGGTCCGAACAAGAACTATGGCTACACCTTC.